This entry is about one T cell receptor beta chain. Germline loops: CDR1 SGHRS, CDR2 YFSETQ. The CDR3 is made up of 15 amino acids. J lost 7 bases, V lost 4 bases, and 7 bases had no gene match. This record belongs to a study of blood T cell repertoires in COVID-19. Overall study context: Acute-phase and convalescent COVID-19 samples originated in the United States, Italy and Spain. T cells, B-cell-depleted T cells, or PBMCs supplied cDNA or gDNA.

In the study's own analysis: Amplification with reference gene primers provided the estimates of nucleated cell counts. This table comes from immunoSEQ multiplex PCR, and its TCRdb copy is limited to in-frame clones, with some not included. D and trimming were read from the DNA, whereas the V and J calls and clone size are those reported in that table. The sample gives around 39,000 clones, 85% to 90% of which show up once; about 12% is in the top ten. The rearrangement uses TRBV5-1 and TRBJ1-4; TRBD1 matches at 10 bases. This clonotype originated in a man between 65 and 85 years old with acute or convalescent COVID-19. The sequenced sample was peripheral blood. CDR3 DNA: TGCGCCAGCAGCGAACGACAGGGGGCAAGTGAAAAACTGTTTTTT. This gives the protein CASSERQGASEKLFF.